Presented here are 14 T cell receptor beta chains from one specimen sequenced in a study of blood T cell repertoires in COVID-19. Sequenced by immunoSEQ multiplex PCR; TCRdb stores in-frame clones only, minus some. The repertoire has around 250,000 clones, almost 85% of them found once; the top ten carry approximately 8.2%. Sequencing was performed on PBMCs or T cells enriched from blood (not recorded which). The source of these receptors is a woman aged 45-65 years with acute COVID-19.

This clone was seen a handful of times. The chain carries TRBV2 and TRBJ1-2; D is possibly TRBD1 (6 bases). The CDR3 consists of 15 residues. Germline CDR1 SNHLY, CDR2 FYNNEI. V lost 7 bases and J 0 bases, leaving 15 bases between the germline ends. The chain's CDR3 is CASIPRTASNYGYTF. DNA for the CDR3: TGTGCCAGCATCCCGAGGACAGCTTCTAACTATGGCTACACCTTC.

This clone was observed a handful of times. The rearrangement joins TRBV4-3 to TRBJ1-2, with 7 bases lining up with TRBD1. Per the germline V gene, CDR1 is LGHNA and CDR2 is YSLEER. This CDR3 region has 13 residues. After removal of 2 bases from V and 8 bases from J, the junction contained 5 bases not matched to a gene. This CDR3 is CASSQPDREGYTF. CDR3 bases: TGCGCCAGCAGCCAACCAGACAGGGAGGGCTACACCTTC.

This chain joins TRBV19 and TRBJ2-5, with TRBD2 matching 12 bases. CDR3 length: 15 residues. The trim removed 5 bases at V and 3 bases at J, leaving 4 bases unmatched. Germline V gene sequence: CDR1 LNHDA, CDR2 SQIVND (reference sequence). The DNA for the CDR3 is TGTGCCAGTAGTGCCGGACTAGCGGGGAAAGAGACCCAGTACTTC. Translating gives CASSAGLAGKETQYF.

This chain connects TRBV6-5 to TRBJ1-6; 7 nucleotides align to TRBD1. Per the germline V gene, CDR1 is MNHEY and CDR2 is SVGAGI. V lost 4 bases to trimming and J lost 7 bases; unmatched junction nucleotides: 7. The CDR3 is 15 residues long. This chain's CDR3 is CASSSRQGRNSPLHF. CDR3 sequence (DNA): TGTGCCAGCAGTTCTCGACAGGGAAGGAATTCACCCCTCCACTTT.

The chain joins TRBV28 to TRBJ2-6, with 7 bases identical to TRBD1. The CDR3 has 13 residues. Germline trimming cut 4 bases from V and 12 bases from J; bases unmatched to any gene: 6. Germline assignment: CDR1 MDHEN and CDR2 SYDVKM. The CDR3 protein is CASSSYRGAVLTF. The DNA for the CDR3 is TGTGCCAGCAGTTCCTACAGGGGAGCCGTCCTGACTTTC.

The V call is TRBV7-9, the J call TRBJ1-3; TRBD1 agrees at 8 bases. Germline V gene data show CDR1 as SEHNR and CDR2 as FQNEAQ (reference sequence). The CDR3 length is 16 residues. Unmatched junction bases numbered 8, after V lost 5 bases and J lost 2 bases. CDR3 DNA: TGTGCCAGCAGCCCCAGACAGGGGCAAGCTGGAAACACCATATATTTT. Translated, it gives CASSPRQGQAGNTIYF. Full variable domain (missing parts from reference TRBV7-9 and TRBJ1-3): DTGVSQNPRHKITKRGQNVTFRCDPISEHNRLYWYRQTLGQGPEFLTYFQNEAQLEKSRLLSDRFSAERPKGSFSTLEIQRTEQGDSAMYLCASSPRQGQAGNTIYFGEGSWLTVV.

The rearrangement joins TRBV7-2 to TRBJ1-5; 7 bases line up with TRBD1. CDR1 is SGHTA and CDR2 is FQGNSA in the germline V gene. V was pared by 5 bases and J by 7 bases, with 23 bases of the junction left unmatched. This CDR3 has 19 amino acids. CDR3 DNA sequence: TGTGCCAGCAGCCCCTTCACCTCCGTCCCAGGGGGAAAAGGACAGCCCCAGCATTTT. This codes for CASSPFTSVPGGKGQPQHF.

The genes are TRBV5-1 and TRBJ2-2, with D possibly TRBD2 on 6 matching bases. The germline gives CDR1 SGHRS, CDR2 YFSETQ. The CDR3 is 14 amino acids. V lost 4 bases and J 2 bases, leaving 9 bases between the germline ends. The CDR3: CASSMTSNTGELFF. The CDR3 DNA follows: TGCGCCAGCAGCATGACTAGTAACACCGGGGAGCTGTTTTTT.

The rearrangement joins TRBV6-5 to TRBJ2-3, with a possible D match to TRBD2 (6 bases). This CDR3 is 14 amino acids long. Germline CDR1 is MNHEY and CDR2 is SVGAGI. The ends were cut back, 5 bases at V and 11 bases at J, with 20 bases in the middle. In nucleotides, the CDR3 is TGTGCCAGCAGTCCCCGGGACCGCCTCGGGGGGCAGTATTTT. Encoded protein: CASSPRDRLGGQYF.

This chain joins TRBV7-2 and TRBJ2-5; 9 bases are a match to TRBD2. Germline values: CDR1 SGHTA, CDR2 FQGNSA. This CDR3 region has 15 residues. Unmatched junction bases numbered 6, after V lost 2 bases and J lost 5 bases. CDR3 amino acids: CASSLTSGSGETQYF. The CDR3 DNA reads TGTGCCAGCAGCTTAACTAGCGGGTCCGGGGAGACCCAGTACTTC.

The chain has TRBV2 and TRBJ1-1, with TRBD1 as a possible D gene (6 bases). Germline lookup yields CDR1 SNHLY and CDR2 FYNNEI. This CDR3 is 14 amino acids long. Trimming shortened V by 3 bases and J by 5 bases, and 13 bases separated the two germline ends. The CDR3 coding sequence is TGTGCCAGCAGTGAGCAGGGGAGAGAAACTGAAGCTTTCTTT. Amino acids: CASSEQGRETEAFF.

CDR3 loop: CASSFEGQEQFF. Here the CDR3 DNA reads TGTGCCAGCAGTTTCGAGGGCCAGGAGCAGTTCTTC. This sequence joins TRBV27 and TRBJ2-1; possible D gene TRBD2, 5 bases. There are 12 residues in the CDR3. V was cut by 3 bases and J by 10 bases, with 10 bases left in between. CDR1 is MNHEY and CDR2 is SMNVEV in the germline V gene (reference sequence).

This chain uses TRBV13 with TRBJ1-1; 8 bases align to TRBD1. Germline V gives CDR1 PRHDT, CDR2 FYEKMQ (reference sequence). The CDR3 runs to 15 residues. Losses at the gene ends were 6 bases for V and 5 bases for J; bases not matched to a gene: 11. This chain's CDR3 is CASRFAGQAKTEAFF. The CDR3, as DNA: TGTGCCAGCAGGTTTGCGGGACAGGCAAAGACTGAAGCTTTCTTT.

The J gene is TRBJ1-5, the V gene TRBV2, with D perhaps matching TRBD1 (5 bases). CDR3 length: 15 residues. The germline V gene has CDR1 SNHLY and CDR2 FYNNEI. V was cut by 10 bases and J by 0 bases, with 16 bases left in between. The CDR3: CATGGARYSNQPQHF. CDR3 nucleotides: TGTGCCACCGGAGGGGCGCGGTATAGCAATCAGCCCCAGCATTTT.